One sample yielded the 30 T cell receptor beta chains listed below, sequenced in a study of cytomegalovirus exposure and HLA in healthy donors. Repertoires were generated with immunoSEQ multiplex PCR, while TCRdb's copy carries only in-frame clones and drops some. The table lists around 52,000 clones, more than 80% of them singletons. The specimen sequenced was PBMCs. The receptors shown here come from a young woman in good health and CMV-seronegative.

The genes are TRBV5-6 and TRBJ2-3; 8 positions agree with TRBD2. The CDR3 sequence is 16 residues long. The trim removed 0 bases at V and 1 base at J, leaving 4 bases unmatched. The germline CDR1 and CDR2 sequences are SGHDT and YYEEEE. The CDR3 nucleotides are TGTGCCAGCAGCTTGGCCGGACTAGCTCGCACAGATACGCAGTATTTT. Translation: CASSLAGLARTDTQYF. Full variable domain (remainder filled in from reference TRBV5-6 and TRBJ2-3): DAGVTQSPTHLIKTRGQQVTLRCSPKSGHDTVSWYQQALGQGPQFIFQYYEEEERQRGNFPDRFSGHQFPNYSSELNVNALLLGDSALYLCASSLAGLARTDTQYFGPGTRLTVL.

DNA for the CDR3: TGTGCCAGCAGTTTAAGGACAGGGCCGAACACTGAAGCTTTCTTT. It is translated as CASSLRTGPNTEAFF. The chain couples TRBV27 to TRBJ1-1; 8 bases are shared with TRBD1. V was clipped by 2 bases and J by 1 base; unmatched bases: 3. The CDR3 is 15 residues long. Germline V lookup: CDR1 MNHEY, CDR2 SMNVEV (reference sequence).

The chain uses TRBV5-8 and TRBJ2-4; 9 nucleotides line up with TRBD2. The CDR3 has 15 amino acids. V lost 2 bases to trimming and J lost 13 bases; unmatched junction nucleotides: 13. Per the germline V gene, CDR1 is SGHTS and CDR2 is YDEGEE. This CDR3 reads CASSFPVGLAGQQYF. CDR3 bases: TGTGCCAGCAGCTTCCCCGTAGGGCTAGCGGGGCAACAGTACTTC.

V and J are TRBV4-2 and TRBJ1-5; the match to TRBD1 covers 8 bases. The CDR3 sequence is 17 residues long. Per germline, CDR1 LGHNA and CDR2 YNFKEQ. V shed 1 base and J 3 bases; nucleotides not matched to a gene: 8. The CDR3 loop reads CASSQGLMDRVNQPQHF. The CDR3 nucleotides read TGTGCCAGCAGCCAAGGTCTTATGGACAGGGTCAATCAGCCCCAGCATTTT.

The rearrangement uses TRBV18 and TRBJ2-5; 9 bases match TRBD1. The germline CDR1 and CDR2 sequences are KGHSH and LQKENI. This CDR3 is built from 13 residues. With 9 bases clipped from V and 5 bases from J, the junction kept 7 bases outside the gene matches. CDR3 protein: CASGRQGDETQYF. The CDR3 DNA reads as TGTGCCAGTGGTCGACAGGGGGACGAGACCCAGTACTTC.

Only a few counts were recorded for this clone. This chain connects TRBV28 to TRBJ2-7; TRBD2 matches 7 bases. J lost 3 bases, V lost 5 bases, and 13 bases had no gene match. CDR1 and CDR2 (germline): MDHEN, SYDVKM. This CDR3 spans 16 amino acids. CDR3 amino acids: CASSRAGGLADYEQYV. In DNA form, the CDR3 reads TGTGCCAGCAGTAGAGCCGGAGGGCTAGCGGACTACGAGCAGTACGTC.

The V and J genes are TRBV18 and TRBJ1-4, with a tentative D call TRBD1 (6 bases). Germline V gene lookup returns CDR1 KGHSH and CDR2 LQKENI. Deletions cut 2 bases from V and 10 bases from J, with 14 bases between. The CDR3 is 14 amino acids. The CDR3 DNA reads TGTGCCAGCTCACCAACGCAGGGGTGGGGAAAACTGTTTTTT. Amino acid sequence: CASSPTQGWGKLFF.

V gene TRBV7-2 combines with J gene TRBJ2-1, with 8 bases identical to TRBD2. V lost 3 bases and J lost 2; bases outside the gene matches: 6. This CDR3 spans 16 amino acids. Germline assignment: CDR1 SGHTA and CDR2 FQGNSA. This CDR3 reads CASSFRLARTYNEQFF. CDR3 in DNA: TGTGCCAGCAGCTTTCGACTAGCGAGGACCTACAATGAGCAGTTCTTC.

The J gene is TRBJ2-1, the V gene TRBV19; D gene unclear. The CDR3 runs to 15 residues. Looked up from germline, CDR1 is LNHDA and CDR2 is SQIVND (reference sequence). V lost 6 bases, J lost 0 bases, and 12 bases lay in between. The CDR3 loop is CASSGDPSSYNEQFF. In DNA form, the CDR3 reads TGTGCCAGTAGCGGTGACCCTAGCTCCTACAATGAGCAGTTCTTC.

The J gene is TRBJ1-1, the V gene TRBV9; the D gene is possibly TRBD1 (6 bases). Germline V gene sequence: CDR1 SGDLS, CDR2 YYNGEE. There are 15 residues in the CDR3. The V and J ends lost 0 bases and 9 bases respectively, with 18 bases between them. The CDR3 DNA is TGTGCCAGCAGCGTAGGTACCTTAGGGCAGGGGCAAGCTTTCTTT. It specifies CASSVGTLGQGQAFF. Variable domain in full (rest from reference TRBV9 and TRBJ1-1): DSGVTQTPKHLITATGQRVTLRCSPRSGDLSVYWYQQSLDQGLQFLIQYYNGEERAKGNILERFSAQQFPDLHSELNLSSLELGDSALYFCASSVGTLGQGQAFFGQGTRLTVV.

The CDR3 bases are TGTGCCAGCAGCTTAGCCCCGAATTCACCCCTCCACTTT. Protein sequence: CASSLAPNSPLHF. The chain uses TRBV7-2 and TRBJ1-6, with unresolved D. The CDR3 totals 13 residues. The germline V gene encodes CDR1 SGHTA and CDR2 FQGNSA. V lost 0 bases and J lost 7, with 4 bases in between.

The chain has TRBV7-9 and TRBJ2-7; the match to TRBD1 covers 7 bases. The CDR3 length is 12 residues. Looked up from germline, CDR1 is SEHNR and CDR2 is FQNEAQ (reference sequence). J was trimmed by 7 bases and V by 8 bases; bases with no gene match: 8. CDR3: CASYDGGQEQYF. CDR3 DNA sequence: TGTGCCAGCTACGATGGGGGACAGGAGCAGTACTTC.

This chain connects TRBV7-2 to TRBJ2-4; the match to TRBD2 covers 9 bases. Unmatched junction bases numbered 7, after V lost 3 bases and J lost 4 bases. Germline CDR1 reads SGHTA; CDR2 reads FQGNSA. There are 16 residues in the CDR3. Here the CDR3 DNA reads TGTGCCAGCAGCTTGGCCCGGCTAGCGGGAAAAAACATTCAGTACTTC. Its translation is CASSLARLAGKNIQYF.

This chain joins TRBV19 and TRBJ2-5, with 7 bases fitting TRBD1. This CDR3 is built from 14 residues. Germline lookup yields CDR1 LNHDA and CDR2 SQIVND (reference sequence). V dropped 6 bases and J dropped 11; count of bases not matched to a gene: 15. Here the CDR3 reads CASSTRQGSRQQYF. The CDR3 coding sequence is TGTGCCAGTAGCACAAGACAGGGTTCCCGACAACAGTACTTC.

V usage is TRBV19 and J usage is TRBJ2-2; 7 bases are shared with TRBD2. The junction had 5 bases not matched to a gene; V was cut back by 6 bases and J by 1 base. This CDR3 spans 15 amino acids. Germline CDR1 is LNHDA and CDR2 is SQIVND (reference sequence). The CDR3 nucleotides read TGTGCCAGTAGCAGCGGGACGGAGAACACCGGGGAGCTGTTTTTT. Amino acid sequence: CASSSGTENTGELFF.

CDR3 loop: CASSVGTSLEQYF. The CDR3 DNA is TGTGCCAGCAGCGTAGGAACTAGCCTCGAGCAGTACTTC. The chain couples TRBV9 to TRBJ2-7; TRBD2 might be the D (6 bases). The V gene lost 0 bases and the J gene lost 6 bases, with 10 bases spanning the gap. Per germline, CDR1 SGDLS and CDR2 YYNGEE. The CDR3 covers 13 residues.

This clone was picked up a small number of times. The chain carries TRBV4-1 and TRBJ1-6; no clear D gene. The CDR3 spans 15 residues. V was cut by 1 base and J by 10 bases, with 14 bases left in between. CDR1 and CDR2 (germline): MGHRA, YSYEKL. The CDR3 DNA follows: TGCGCCAGCAGCCAAGGGAGCCCCTCCGACTCACCCCTCCACTTT. It specifies CASSQGSPSDSPLHF.

A few counts support this clone. This chain connects TRBV2 to TRBJ1-2; D gene uncertain. The CDR3 loop spans 11 amino acids. The ends were cut back, 4 bases at V and 5 bases at J, with 5 bases in the middle. Germline V gives CDR1 SNHLY, CDR2 FYNNEI. The DNA of the CDR3 is TGTGCCAGCAGTGCTAGGTATGGCTACACCTTC. Amino acid sequence: CASSARYGYTF.

The chain uses TRBV5-4 and TRBJ2-2; 9 bases line up with TRBD1. CDR3 length equals 16 residues. The germline V gene encodes CDR1 SGHNT and CDR2 YYREEE (reference sequence). V lost 1 base and J lost 2; bases outside the gene matches: 3. CDR3 loop: CASSLSGQGNTGELFF. Written as DNA, the CDR3 is TGTGCCAGCAGCTTGTCGGGACAGGGTAACACCGGGGAGCTGTTTTTT.

The V and J genes are TRBV2 and TRBJ1-1; 7 positions match TRBD1. J lost 6 bases, V lost 7 bases, and 11 bases had no gene match. This CDR3 has 14 residues. Germline V gene sequence: CDR1 SNHLY, CDR2 FYNNEI. CDR3: CASTPDRAVAEAFF. CDR3 in DNA: TGTGCCAGCACCCCTGACAGGGCGGTTGCTGAAGCTTTCTTT.

This clone came up a few times. The chain couples TRBV6-1 to TRBJ2-3; weak D call: TRBD1 (6 bases). The CDR3 is 18 residues long. Trimming removed 2 bases from V and 2 bases from J, with 20 bases in between. Germline loops: CDR1 MNHNS, CDR2 SASEGT. CDR3 sequence: CASSELGAQYRYTDTQYF. DNA for the CDR3: TGTGCCAGCAGTGAATTGGGGGCTCAATACAGGTACACAGATACGCAGTATTTT.

This chain connects TRBV11-2 to TRBJ2-1; the D gene is possibly TRBD2 (5 bases). This CDR3 has 12 residues. Germline V gives CDR1 SGHAT, CDR2 FQNNGV. Trimming shortened V by 6 bases and J by 10 bases, and 13 bases separated the two germline ends. CDR3 in DNA: TGTGCCAGCAGGTCACGGGGTTGGGAGCAGTTCTTC. It encodes CASRSRGWEQFF.

For the CDR3, the DNA is TGTGCCTGGAGCTTGGCAGGGGGGTATGGCTACACCTTC. Translated: CAWSLAGGYGYTF. The rearrangement joins TRBV30 to TRBJ1-2, with TRBD1 matching over 7 bases. Trimming took 3 bases from V and 5 from J; bases not matched to a gene: 6. Germline V lookup: CDR1 GTSNPN, CDR2 SVGIG (reference sequence). The CDR3 extends over 13 amino acids.

This rearrangement joins TRBV19 to TRBJ1-5, with 7 positions matching TRBD1. CDR3 size: 14 residues. Per germline, CDR1 LNHDA and CDR2 SQIVND (reference sequence). J lost 8 bases, V lost 3 bases, and 7 bases had no gene match. The CDR3 reads CASSIPTGSKPQHF. The CDR3 bases are TGTGCCAGTAGTATCCCGACAGGGTCAAAGCCCCAGCATTTT.

This chain uses TRBV29-1 with TRBJ1-1, with no clear D. The CDR3 totals 11 residues. Trimming took 2 bases from V and 3 from J, leaving 4 bases between them. Looked up from germline, CDR1 is SQVTM and CDR2 is ANQGSEA. DNA of the CDR3: TGCAGCGTTGAACGGGACACTGAAGCTTTCTTT. It translates to CSVERDTEAFF.

This clone was seen only once. J is TRBJ2-2 and V is TRBV5-8; tentatively, D is TRBD1 (5 bases). Trimming cost V 4 bases and J 7 bases, with 20 bases left between them. The germline CDR1 and CDR2 sequences are SGHTS and YDEGEE. The CDR3 totals 16 residues. In DNA, the CDR3 is TGTGCCAGCAGCCCCGAATTTGGCAGGGTTGGCGGGGAGCTGTTTTTT. Encoded protein: CASSPEFGRVGGELFF.

The rearrangement links TRBV11-3 to TRBJ2-7; 15 bases line up with TRBD2. Germline loops: CDR1 SGHNT, CDR2 YENEEA. This CDR3 contains 18 residues. J lost 0 bases, V lost 4 bases, and 7 bases had no gene match. The CDR3: CASSSGTSGGLSSYEQYF. The CDR3 nucleotides read TGTGCCAGCAGCTCTGGGACTAGCGGGGGGCTGAGCTCCTACGAGCAGTACTTC.

The chain couples TRBV6-1 to TRBJ1-1; 10 bases agree with TRBD1. There are 15 residues in the CDR3. Germline CDR1 MNHNS, CDR2 SASEGT. The V segment lost 3 bases and the J segment 4 bases; nucleotides outside the gene matches: 5. CDR3 residues: CASSDDRGRVTEAFF. In DNA, the CDR3 is TGTGCCAGCAGTGACGACAGGGGGCGGGTCACTGAAGCTTTCTTT.

V gene TRBV7-9 combines with J gene TRBJ2-1; 7 nucleotides line up with TRBD1. Germline-derived CDR1 and CDR2 are SEHNR and FQNEAQ (reference sequence). This CDR3 has 12 amino acids. The trim removed 5 bases at V and 10 bases at J, leaving 5 bases unmatched. The CDR3 nucleotides are TGTGCCAGCAGCCGACAGGGCTCGGAGCAGTTCTTC. It is translated as CASSRQGSEQFF.

In its sample, this clone was seen a few times. The chain has TRBV5-5 and TRBJ2-2, with D perhaps matching TRBD1 (6 bases). The CDR3 runs to 17 residues. Between the trimmed V and J ends, which lost 0 bases and 7 bases, there was a span of 19 bases. Per the germline V gene, CDR1 is SGHKS and CDR2 is YYEKEE (reference sequence). DNA for the CDR3: TGTGCCAGCAGCTTGGCGGTTGAGGGGGTAAAGAGCGGGGAGCTGTTTTTT. Its protein product is CASSLAVEGVKSGELFF.